The present TCR beta chain was sequenced within a study of shared clonotypes between healthy human individuals. Broader study findings: Sorted-subset samples were not fully sequenced, rarefaction indicated.

This table comes from immunoSEQ multiplex PCR, and its TCRdb copy is limited to in-frame clones, with some not included. The table shows 2 million to 2.5 million clones, with less than 95% occurring only once. In regard to this clone: Its matching antigen is unknown. The identical CDR3 is also encoded by other nucleotide sequences in the sample.

V was clipped by 2 bases and J by 3 bases; unmatched bases: 4. The CDR3 is 14 residues long. The germline V gene has CDR1 SGHTA and CDR2 FQGTGA. Sequencing used naive CD4+ T cells from PBMCs. Subset described: CD45RA+ positively selected. The receptor's source is a man between 18 and 35 years old in good health. Some clones in this sample may be carry-over from other donors' samples. V gene TRBV7-3 combines with J gene TRBJ2-7; 7 bases match TRBD2. CDR3 coding DNA: TGTGCCAGCAGCTTAGGCGGGGGAAACTACGAGCAGTACTTC. Translated, it gives CASSLGGGNYEQYF.